These 20 T cell receptor beta chains share one sample of origin, sequenced in a study of T cells in Graves' hyperthyroidism and ophthalmopathy (dated by TCRdb to between 2018 and 2020). Receptor libraries were prepared by multiplex PCR. Instrument used: Illumina HiSeq 2000. The TCR beta CDR3 regions were amplified from the RNA transcripts. The TCR CDR3 was subjected to a first round of RT-PCR using the HTBI primer set and the Qiagen OneStep RT-PCR kit. The public reads were reprocessed in TCRdb via fastp at Q25 and MiXCR, keeping in-frame beta chains. Rows are unified per CDR3 protein, each entry keeping the most common DNA and genes. Counted in this sample were around 340,000 distinct CDR3 sequences; 18% of them appeared once. 45% to 55% of the sample lies in the top ten. The sample taken for sequencing was blood. These TCRs come from a woman aged 45-65 years with Graves' hyperthyroidism.

CDR3 protein: CSPGLRGSYNEQFF. As DNA, the CDR3 is TGCAGTCCAGGACTCCGAGGCTCCTACAATGAGCAGTTCTTC. The V gene is TRBV20-1, the J gene TRBJ2-1, with D maybe TRBD2 (5 bases). V lost 8 bases and J 0 bases, leaving 14 bases between the germline ends. Germline values: CDR1 DFQATT, CDR2 SNEGSKA (reference sequence). The CDR3 spans 14 residues.

This clonotype has only a few counts. The gene calls are TRBV14 and TRBJ2-3; maybe TRBD1 (7 bases). The length of the CDR3 is 16 residues. Germline CDR1 is SGHDN and CDR2 is FVKESK. Trimming pared 5 bases from V and 2 bases from J, leaving 17 bases between. The CDR3 region has the DNA TGTGCCAGCAGCGAAACAGGGGACTCGGACACAGATACGCAGTATTTT. Its protein product is CASSETGDSDTDTQYF.

V and J are TRBV9 and TRBJ2-1, with 8 bases aligning to TRBD2. Unmatched junction bases numbered 8, after V lost 4 bases and J lost 5 bases. The germline V gene encodes CDR1 SGDLS and CDR2 YYNGEE. The CDR3 sequence is 15 residues long. The CDR3 is CASSPRGSGNNEQFF. The CDR3 nucleotides are TGTGCCAGCAGCCCCCGGGGTAGCGGGAACAATGAGCAGTTCTTC.

The chain employs TRBV6-1 and TRBJ1-5; D call uncertain. V lost 4 bases, J lost 0 bases, and 7 bases lay in between. The CDR3 extends over 14 amino acids. Germline V gives CDR1 MNHNS, CDR2 SASEGT. The CDR3 DNA is TGTGCCAGCAGTGGTTTCCTTAGCAATCAGCCCCAGCATTTT. Its protein is CASSGFLSNQPQHF.

This clonotype was seen only a few times. The genes are TRBV5-1 and TRBJ2-5; D is uncertain. This CDR3 comprises 13 residues. Germline values: CDR1 SGHRS, CDR2 YFSETQ. Trimming pared 7 bases from V and 5 bases from J, leaving 15 bases between. CDR3 sequence: CASPRTRTETQYF. The DNA of the CDR3 is TGCGCCAGCCCCCGTACCCGGACCGAGACCCAGTACTTC. The variable domain in full, with the rest retrieved from reference TRBV5-1 and TRBJ2-5, is KAGVTQTPRYLIKTRGQQVTLSCSPISGHRSVSWYQQTPGQGLQFLFEYFSETQRNKGNFPGRFSGRQFSNSRSEMNVSTLELGDSALYLCASPRTRTETQYFGPGTRLLVL.

The table lists this clonotype with many counts. The chain recombines TRBV20-1 with TRBJ1-1; D uncertain. Germline V CDR1 and CDR2: DFQATT, SNEGSKA (reference sequence). Between the trimmed V and J ends, which lost 6 bases and 4 bases, there was a span of 15 bases. The CDR3 extends over 13 amino acids. The CDR3 nucleotides are TGCAGTGCACGCGACCGGACTTCCACTGAAGCTTTCTTT. Its translation is CSARDRTSTEAFF.

The rearrangement links TRBV2 to TRBJ1-3, with D unclear. Germline values: CDR1 SNHLY, CDR2 FYNNEI. The V gene lost 7 bases and the J gene lost 0 bases, with 7 bases spanning the gap. The CDR3 has 13 residues. CDR3 region: CASTMGSGNTIYF. The CDR3, as DNA: TGTGCCAGCACAATGGGCTCTGGAAACACCATATATTTT.

At least ten counts were recorded for this clonotype. This chain uses TRBV12-3 or TRBV12-4 with TRBJ2-5; D may correspond to TRBD1 or TRBD2 (5 bases each). V dropped 4 bases and J dropped 5 bases, with 20 bases sitting between them. This CDR3 region has 16 residues. The CDR3 region has the DNA TGTGCCAGCAGTTCCCTGCCGGGGCTACGGGTGGAGACCCAGTACTTC. It encodes CASSSLPGLRVETQYF.

This clonotype was counted between two and nine times. The J gene is TRBJ2-1, the V gene TRBV12-3 or TRBV12-4; 9 nucleotides align to TRBD1. CDR3 length: 15 amino acids. The trim removed 6 bases at V and 6 bases at J, leaving 9 bases unmatched. CDR3 loop: CASSPYGTGTNEQFF. CDR3 sequence (DNA): TGTGCCAGCAGCCCGTACGGGACAGGGACCAATGAGCAGTTCTTC.

This clonotype was counted only a few times. Here the CDR3 reads CSAKRSNEQFF. CDR3 in DNA: TGCAGTGCTAAGCGGAGCAATGAGCAGTTCTTC. This chain joins TRBV20-1 and TRBJ2-1; weak D call: TRBD2 (5 bases). This CDR3 contains 11 residues. The V end was cut by 4 bases, the J end by 6 bases, with 7 bases between. Germline V gene sequence: CDR1 DFQATT, CDR2 SNEGSKA (reference sequence).

This clonotype was recorded many times. The V gene is TRBV2, the J gene TRBJ2-3, with 10 positions matching TRBD2. Trimming removed 4 bases from V and 2 bases from J; junction bases left unmatched: 9. The V gene's germline CDR1 is SNHLY and CDR2 FYNNEI. This CDR3 region has 17 residues. DNA of the CDR3: TGTGCCAGCAGTGGGCCTAGCGGGGGCGAAATCACAGATACGCAGTATTTT. This sequence encodes CASSGPSGGEITDTQYF.

This clonotype was observed a handful of times. The chain carries TRBV7-8 and TRBJ2-7, with D tentatively TRBD1 (6 bases). Trimming pared 7 bases from V and 0 bases from J, leaving 25 bases between. Germline CDR1 SGHVS, CDR2 FQNEAQ. There are 18 residues in the CDR3. The CDR3 here is CASNPFRTVERRSYEQYF. CDR3 nucleotide sequence: TGTGCCAGCAACCCATTTAGGACAGTCGAGAGACGCTCCTACGAGCAGTACTTC.

This clonotype was seen repeatedly, ten times or more. This chain connects TRBV3-1 to TRBJ1-1; D gene uncertain. Looked up from germline, CDR1 is LGHDT and CDR2 is YNNKEL (reference sequence). Trimming shortened V by 1 base and J by 2 bases, and 2 bases separated the two germline ends. CDR3 length: 12 residues. The CDR3 protein is CASSQANTEAFF. CDR3 nucleotide sequence: TGTGCCAGCAGCCAAGCCAACACTGAAGCTTTCTTT.

The rearrangement links TRBV13 to TRBJ2-1; D may be TRBD2 (6 bases). This CDR3 spans 13 amino acids. Trimming stripped 5 bases from V and 11 bases from J, with 16 bases between. Germline V gene data show CDR1 as PRHDT and CDR2 as FYEKMQ (reference sequence). CDR3 protein: CASSQDSRTKQFF. The CDR3 DNA sequence: TGTGCCAGCAGCCAGGACTCCCGGACTAAGCAGTTCTTC.

This chain uses TRBV12-5 with TRBJ2-5; D remains unclear. V lost 2 bases and J lost 7, with 8 bases in between. Germline V CDR1 and CDR2: LGHNT, FRNRAP. This CDR3 region has 12 residues. The CDR3 region has the DNA TGTGCTAGTGGTTTGAATCCGAGGACCCAGTACTTC. Amino acid sequence: CASGLNPRTQYF.

The chain employs TRBV19 and TRBJ1-1; TRBD1 might be the D (5 bases). The CDR3 runs 14 residues. Germline values: CDR1 LNHDA, CDR2 SQIVND (reference sequence). Trimming pared 8 bases from V and 3 bases from J, leaving 16 bases between. The CDR3 loop is CASPPGARDTEAFF. The CDR3 DNA sequence: TGTGCCAGTCCCCCCGGGGCCAGGGACACTGAAGCTTTCTTT.

In its sample, this clonotype was seen many times. J is TRBJ2-1 and V is TRBV3-1; 7 nucleotides line up with TRBD2. V lost 0 bases and J lost 5; bases outside the gene matches: 7. Germline CDR1 LGHDT, CDR2 YNNKEL (reference sequence). The CDR3 covers 16 residues. The CDR3 is CASSQDVRELDNEQFF. The CDR3 DNA reads as TGTGCCAGCAGCCAAGATGTGCGGGAGCTGGACAATGAGCAGTTCTTC.

This clonotype came up many times. The chain links TRBV28 to TRBJ1-4; D gene unclear. This CDR3 is 14 amino acids long. From germline, CDR1 is MDHEN and CDR2 SYDVKM. The V and J ends lost 3 bases and 7 bases respectively, with 12 bases between them. CDR3 sequence reads: CASSFASVREKLFF. The CDR3 coding sequence is TGTGCCAGCAGTTTCGCGTCGGTACGTGAAAAACTGTTTTTT.

Only a few counts were recorded for this clonotype. The V call is TRBV5-1, the J call TRBJ1-5; D unclear. Trimming pared 0 bases from V and 4 bases from J, leaving 5 bases between. From germline, CDR1 is SGHRS and CDR2 YFSETQ. The length of the CDR3 is 13 residues. CDR3 DNA sequence: TGCGCCAGCAGCTTGGTTCCGAATCAGCCCCAGCATTTT. This codes for CASSLVPNQPQHF.

This clonotype was seen repeatedly, ten times or more. This chain connects TRBV2 to TRBJ2-7; a weak D match, TRBD1 (5 bases). The CDR3 covers 14 residues. V gave up 3 bases and J gave up 3 bases, with 12 bases separating them. The germline gives CDR1 SNHLY, CDR2 FYNNEI. This chain's CDR3 is CASSDRADIYEQYV. CDR3 nucleotide sequence: TGTGCCAGCAGTGACAGGGCAGATATCTACGAGCAGTACGTC.